One sample yielded the 15 T cell receptor beta chains listed below, sequenced in a study of blood T cell repertoires in COVID-19. Libraries were prepared by immunoSEQ multiplex PCR; TCRdb keeps only in-frame clonotypes and omits some of them. In the table there are about 250,000 clones, around 83% of which are singletons. Sequencing input: peripheral blood. These receptors were taken from a man aged 35 to 55 with active or convalescent COVID-19.

V is TRBV4-2 and J is TRBJ1-2; 8 nucleotides align to TRBD1. The CDR3 length is 13 residues. V shed 6 bases, J shed 3 bases, and the junction held 3 bases outside the gene matches. Germline loops: CDR1 LGHNA, CDR2 YNFKEQ. CDR3 nucleotide sequence: TGTGCCAGCAGGTCGGGACAGGACTATGGCTACACCTTC. Amino acid sequence: CASRSGQDYGYTF.

V and J are TRBV24-1 and TRBJ2-1; no firm D call. The V and J ends lost 5 bases and 4 bases respectively, with 11 bases between them. The CDR3 loop spans 14 amino acids. Germline CDR1 and CDR2: KGHDR and SFDVKD. CDR3 loop: CATSGGLRYNEQFF. The CDR3 region has the DNA TGTGCCACCAGTGGAGGATTGCGGTACAATGAGCAGTTCTTC.

The chain uses TRBV15 and TRBJ1-1, with TRBD1 matching over 7 bases. V was clipped by 1 base and J by 3 bases; unmatched bases: 2. The CDR3 is made up of 14 amino acids. In germline, CDR1 is LNHNV, CDR2 YYDKDF (reference sequence). This CDR3 reads CATSRGDRDTEAFF. CDR3 nucleotide sequence: TGTGCCACCAGCAGAGGAGACAGGGACACTGAAGCTTTCTTT.

J is TRBJ1-2 and V is TRBV30; 7 bases are a match to TRBD1. The trim removed 3 bases at V and 8 bases at J, leaving 9 bases unmatched. Germline CDR1 reads GTSNPN; CDR2 reads SVGIG (reference sequence). The CDR3 has 13 residues. CDR3 DNA sequence: TGTGCCTGGAGCCAAGGGGGCGGAAGGGGCTACACCTTC. Amino acids: CAWSQGGGRGYTF. Full variable domain (remainder filled in from reference TRBV30 and TRBJ1-2): SQTIHQWPATLVQPVGSPLSLECTVEGTSNPNLYWYRQAAGRGLQLLFYSVGIGQISSEVPQNLSASRPQDRQFILSSKKLLLSDSGFYLCAWSQGGGRGYTFGSGTRLTVV.

The rearrangement uses TRBV30 and TRBJ1-5, with TRBD1 identical over 7 bases. V dropped 2 bases and J dropped 7; count of bases not matched to a gene: 14. The CDR3 is 16 residues long. Germline V CDR1 and CDR2: GTSNPN, SVGIG (reference sequence). The CDR3 protein is CAWSRGHTGAGQPQHF. The CDR3 DNA reads TGTGCCTGGAGTAGGGGACATACAGGGGCAGGACAGCCCCAGCATTTT.

This chain joins TRBV5-6 and TRBJ2-3; 8 bases map to TRBD2. V was pared by 4 bases and J by 3 bases, with 13 bases of the junction left unmatched. The germline CDR1 and CDR2 sequences are SGHDT and YYEEEE. CDR3 length equals 17 residues. The CDR3 DNA sequence: TGTGCCAGCAGCCCTATCGGAGCGGGAGTGGGGACAGATACGCAGTATTTT. It specifies CASSPIGAGVGTDTQYF. Based on the CDR3 plus reference TRBV5-6 and TRBJ2-3, the full variable domain is DAGVTQSPTHLIKTRGQQVTLRCSPKSGHDTVSWYQQALGQGPQFIFQYYEEEERQRGNFPDRFSGHQFPNYSSELNVNALLLGDSALYLCASSPIGAGVGTDTQYFGPGTRLTVL.

This clone appeared once. The gene calls are TRBV12-3 or TRBV12-4 and TRBJ1-2, with 7 bases lining up with TRBD1. With 6 bases clipped from V and 2 bases from J, the junction kept 3 bases outside the gene matches. The CDR3 loop spans 13 amino acids. In DNA form, the CDR3 reads TGTGCCAGCAGCCGGGACAGAAACTATGGCTACACCTTC. Its translation: CASSRDRNYGYTF.

Only one count was recorded for this clone. The gene calls are TRBV9 and TRBJ2-3; weak D call: TRBD1 (5 bases). From germline, CDR1 is SGDLS and CDR2 YYNGEE. The CDR3 is 17 amino acids. V was pared by 0 bases and J by 0 bases, with 14 bases between. In nucleotides, the CDR3 is TGTGCCAGCAGCGTAGGGGGCAGCGTCTCTAGCACAGATACGCAGTATTTT. This translates into CASSVGGSVSSTDTQYF.

In its sample, this clone was seen a few times. This chain joins TRBV6-1 and TRBJ2-1, with 9 bases that match TRBD2. Germline values: CDR1 MNHNS, CDR2 SASEGT. J was trimmed by 6 bases and V by 6 bases; bases with no gene match: 3. The CDR3 is 13 amino acids. CDR3 sequence: CASSQTSGNEQFF. The CDR3 nucleotides read TGTGCCAGCAGCCAGACTAGCGGCAATGAGCAGTTCTTC.

The V gene is TRBV3-1 (or the pseudogene TRBV3-2), the J gene TRBJ2-7; a weak D match, TRBD2 (7 bases). The CDR3 contains 15 residues. The V end lost 4 bases, the J end lost 3 bases, and 16 bases lay between the germline ends. Germline CDR1 reads LGHDT; CDR2 reads YNNKEL (reference sequence). This CDR3 reads CASSRWGEGGYEQYF. Here the CDR3 DNA reads TGTGCCAGCAGCCGCTGGGGGGAGGGGGGCTACGAGCAGTACTTC.

The chain combines TRBV5-4 with TRBJ2-1, with D possibly matching TRBD2 (6 bases). The ends were cut back, 4 bases at V and 10 bases at J, with 12 bases in the middle. This CDR3 is 12 amino acids long. Germline V gives CDR1 SGHNT, CDR2 YYREEE (reference sequence). CDR3 in amino acids: CASSPGLGEQFF. CDR3 DNA sequence: TGTGCCAGCAGCCCGGGACTTGGAGAGCAGTTCTTC.

This chain's CDR3 is CSVSNLGGRVTEAFF. In DNA form, the CDR3 reads TGCAGCGTCTCGAACTTGGGGGGGCGGGTCACTGAAGCTTTCTTT. This chain uses TRBV29-1 with TRBJ1-1, with D tentatively TRBD1 (6 bases). Trimming removed 6 bases from V and 4 bases from J, with 21 bases in between. Germline CDR1 reads SQVTM; CDR2 reads ANQGSEA. The CDR3 is 15 amino acids.

The gene calls are TRBV9 and TRBJ2-6, with 8 bases that match TRBD1. Germline assignment: CDR1 SGDLS and CDR2 YYNGEE. After removal of 3 bases from V and 0 bases from J, the junction contained 8 bases not matched to a gene. The CDR3 consists of 18 residues. The CDR3 sequence is CASSGTGQAISGANVLTF. CDR3 nucleotides: TGTGCCAGCAGCGGGACGGGACAGGCTATCTCTGGGGCCAACGTCCTGACTTTC.

This sequence joins TRBV27 and TRBJ1-6; no clear D. V shed 3 bases and J shed 0 bases, with 9 bases lying between them. The CDR3 covers 16 residues. Germline loops: CDR1 MNHEY, CDR2 SMNVEV (reference sequence). The CDR3, as DNA: TGTGCCAGCAGTTTTATAGGGAGCTCCTATAATTCACCCCTCCACTTT. It encodes CASSFIGSSYNSPLHF.

J is TRBJ2-1 and V is TRBV18; no firm D call. The CDR3 covers 13 residues. The germline V and J ends were trimmed by 3 bases and 5 bases, with 8 bases remaining between them. Germline lookup yields CDR1 KGHSH and CDR2 LQKENI. The CDR3 nucleotides are TGTGCCAGCTCACCTTCCCGAGACAATGAGCAGTTCTTC. Encoded protein: CASSPSRDNEQFF.